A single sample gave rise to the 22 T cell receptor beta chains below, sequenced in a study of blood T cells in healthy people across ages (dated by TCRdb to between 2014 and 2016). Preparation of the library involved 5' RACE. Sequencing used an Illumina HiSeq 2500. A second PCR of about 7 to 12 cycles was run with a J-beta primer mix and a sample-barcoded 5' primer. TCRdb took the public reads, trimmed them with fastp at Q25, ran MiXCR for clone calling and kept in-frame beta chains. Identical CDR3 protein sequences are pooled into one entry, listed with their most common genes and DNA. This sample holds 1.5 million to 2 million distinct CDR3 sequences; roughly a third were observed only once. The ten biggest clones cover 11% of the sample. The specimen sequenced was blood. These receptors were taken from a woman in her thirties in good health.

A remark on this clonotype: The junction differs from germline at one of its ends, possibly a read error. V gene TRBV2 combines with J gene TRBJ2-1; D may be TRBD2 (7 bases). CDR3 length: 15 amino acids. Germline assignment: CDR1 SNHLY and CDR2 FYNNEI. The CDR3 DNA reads TGTGCCAGCAGTGAAAGGGAGGGACACTACAATGAGCGGTTCTTC. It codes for CASSEREGHYNERFF.

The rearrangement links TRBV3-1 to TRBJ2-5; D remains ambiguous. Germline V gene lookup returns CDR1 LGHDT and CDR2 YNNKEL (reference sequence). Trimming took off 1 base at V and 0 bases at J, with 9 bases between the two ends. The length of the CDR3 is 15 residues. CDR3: CASSQAPRDQETQYF. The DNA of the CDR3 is TGTGCCAGCAGCCAAGCCCCCCGGGACCAAGAGACCCAGTACTTC.

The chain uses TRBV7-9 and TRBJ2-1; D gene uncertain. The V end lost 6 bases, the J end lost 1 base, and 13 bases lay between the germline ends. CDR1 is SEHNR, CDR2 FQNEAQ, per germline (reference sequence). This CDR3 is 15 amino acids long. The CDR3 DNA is TGTGCCAGCAGTTCTGAGTACAGTTCCTACAATGAGCAGTTCTTC. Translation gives CASSSEYSSYNEQFF.

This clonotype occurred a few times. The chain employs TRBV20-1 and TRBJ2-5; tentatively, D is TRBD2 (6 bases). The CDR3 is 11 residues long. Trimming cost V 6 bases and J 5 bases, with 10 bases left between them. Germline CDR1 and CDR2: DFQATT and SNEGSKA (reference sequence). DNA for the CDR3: TGCAGTGCGGACCTAGCGGAGACCCAGTACTTC. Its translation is CSADLAETQYF.

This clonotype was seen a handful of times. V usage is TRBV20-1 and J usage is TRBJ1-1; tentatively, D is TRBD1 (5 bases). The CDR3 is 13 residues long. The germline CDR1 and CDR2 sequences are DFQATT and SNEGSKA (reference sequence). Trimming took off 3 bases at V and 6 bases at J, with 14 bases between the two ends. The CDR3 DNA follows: TGCAGTGCTAGCGCCACAGGACGCCCTGAAGCTTTCTTT. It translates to CSASATGRPEAFF.

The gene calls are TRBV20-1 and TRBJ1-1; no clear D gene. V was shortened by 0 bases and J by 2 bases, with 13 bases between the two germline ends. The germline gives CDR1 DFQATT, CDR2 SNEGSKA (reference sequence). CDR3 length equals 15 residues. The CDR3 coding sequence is TGCAGTGCTAGAGATTCCGGGAGGGTCAACACTGAAGCTTTCTTT. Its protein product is CSARDSGRVNTEAFF.

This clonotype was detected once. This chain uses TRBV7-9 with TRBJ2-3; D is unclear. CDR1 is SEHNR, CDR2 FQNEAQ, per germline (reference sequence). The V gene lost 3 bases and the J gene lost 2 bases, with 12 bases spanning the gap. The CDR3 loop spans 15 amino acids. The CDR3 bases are TGTGCCAGCAGCTTGGACCGTTTCCTCACAGATACGCAGTATTTT. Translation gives CASSLDRFLTDTQYF.

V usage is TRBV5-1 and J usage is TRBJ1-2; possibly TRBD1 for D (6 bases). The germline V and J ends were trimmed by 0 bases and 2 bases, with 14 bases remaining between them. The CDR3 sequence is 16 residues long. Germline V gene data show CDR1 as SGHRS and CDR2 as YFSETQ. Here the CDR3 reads CASSLDPGATNYGYTF. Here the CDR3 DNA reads TGCGCCAGCAGCTTGGATCCAGGGGCTACCAACTATGGCTACACCTTC.

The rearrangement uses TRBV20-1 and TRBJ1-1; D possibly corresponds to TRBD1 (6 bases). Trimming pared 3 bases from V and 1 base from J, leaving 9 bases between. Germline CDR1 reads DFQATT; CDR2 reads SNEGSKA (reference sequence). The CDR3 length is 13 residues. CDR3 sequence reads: CSARETGNTEAFF. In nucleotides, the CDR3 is TGCAGTGCTAGGGAGACAGGGAACACTGAAGCTTTCTTT.

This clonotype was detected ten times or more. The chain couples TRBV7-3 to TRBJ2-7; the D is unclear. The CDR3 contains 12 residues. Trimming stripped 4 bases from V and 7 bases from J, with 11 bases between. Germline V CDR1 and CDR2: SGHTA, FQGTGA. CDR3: CASSSSGIEQYF. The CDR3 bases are TGTGCCAGCAGCTCCTCAGGTATTGAGCAGTACTTC.

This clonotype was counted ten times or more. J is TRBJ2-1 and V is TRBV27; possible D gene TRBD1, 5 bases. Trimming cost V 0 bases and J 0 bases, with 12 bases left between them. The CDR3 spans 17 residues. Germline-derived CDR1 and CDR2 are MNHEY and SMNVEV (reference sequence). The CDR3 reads CASSLSPVGLSYNEQFF. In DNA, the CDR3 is TGTGCCAGCAGTTTATCACCTGTGGGGCTCTCCTACAATGAGCAGTTCTTC.

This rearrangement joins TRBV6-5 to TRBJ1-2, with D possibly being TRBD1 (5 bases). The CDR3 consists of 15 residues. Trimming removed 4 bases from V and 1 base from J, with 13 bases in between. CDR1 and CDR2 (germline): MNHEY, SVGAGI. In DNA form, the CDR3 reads TGTGCCAGCAGTTTTACCGAGGGACTTAACTATGGCTACACCTTC. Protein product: CASSFTEGLNYGYTF.

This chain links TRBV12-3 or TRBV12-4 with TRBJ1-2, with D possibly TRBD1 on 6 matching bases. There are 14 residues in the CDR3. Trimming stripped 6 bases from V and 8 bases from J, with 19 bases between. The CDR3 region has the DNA TGTGCCAGCAGCCTAACAGGGATCGTTCGGGGCTACACCTTC. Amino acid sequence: CASSLTGIVRGYTF.

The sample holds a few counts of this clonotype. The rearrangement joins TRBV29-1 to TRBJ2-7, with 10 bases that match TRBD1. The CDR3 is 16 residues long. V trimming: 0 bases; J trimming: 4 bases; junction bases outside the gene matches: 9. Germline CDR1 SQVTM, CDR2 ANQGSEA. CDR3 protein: CSVEDSSDRGSYEQYF. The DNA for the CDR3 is TGCAGCGTTGAAGATTCTTCGGACAGGGGGTCGTACGAGCAGTACTTC.

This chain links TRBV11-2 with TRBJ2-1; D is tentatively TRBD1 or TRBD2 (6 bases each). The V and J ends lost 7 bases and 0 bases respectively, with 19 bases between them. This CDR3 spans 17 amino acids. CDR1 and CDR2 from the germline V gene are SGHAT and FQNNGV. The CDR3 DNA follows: TGTGCCAGCATCCCCTCGTCGGGGGCCCGCTCCTACAATGAGCAGTTCTTC. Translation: CASIPSSGARSYNEQFF.

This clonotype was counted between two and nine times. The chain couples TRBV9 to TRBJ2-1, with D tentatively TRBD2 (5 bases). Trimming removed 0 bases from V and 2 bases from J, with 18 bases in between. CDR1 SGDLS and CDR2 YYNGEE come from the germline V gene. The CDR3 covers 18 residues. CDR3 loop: CASSVDGIIASPYNEQFF. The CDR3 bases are TGTGCCAGCAGCGTAGATGGGATAATAGCGTCCCCCTACAATGAGCAGTTCTTC.

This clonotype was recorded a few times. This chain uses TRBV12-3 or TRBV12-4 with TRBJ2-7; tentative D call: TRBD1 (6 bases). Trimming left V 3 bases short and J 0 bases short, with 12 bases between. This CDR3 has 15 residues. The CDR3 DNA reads TGTGCCAGCAGTTTCAGGGGATTAAGCTCCTACGAGCAGTACTTC. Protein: CASSFRGLSSYEQYF.

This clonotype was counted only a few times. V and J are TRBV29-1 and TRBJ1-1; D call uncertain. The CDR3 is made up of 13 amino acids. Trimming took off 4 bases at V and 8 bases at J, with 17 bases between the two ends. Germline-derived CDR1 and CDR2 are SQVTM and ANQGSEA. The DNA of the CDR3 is TGCAGCGTTGTTTTGGCCCCGGCCACCGAAGCTTTCTTT. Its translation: CSVVLAPATEAFF.

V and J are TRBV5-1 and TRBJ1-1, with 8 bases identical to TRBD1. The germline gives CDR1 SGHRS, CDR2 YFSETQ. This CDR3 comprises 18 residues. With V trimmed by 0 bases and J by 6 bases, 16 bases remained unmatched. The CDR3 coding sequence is TGCGCCAGCAGCTTGGAAGAGGCAGGGGGCGTAATTGAACCTGAAGCTTTCTTT. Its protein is CASSLEEAGGVIEPEAFF. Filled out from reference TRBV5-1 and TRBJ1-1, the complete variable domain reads KAGVTQTPRYLIKTRGQQVTLSCSPISGHRSVSWYQQTPGQGLQFLFEYFSETQRNKGNFPGRFSGRQFSNSRSEMNVSTLELGDSALYLCASSLEEAGGVIEPEAFFGQGTRLTVV.

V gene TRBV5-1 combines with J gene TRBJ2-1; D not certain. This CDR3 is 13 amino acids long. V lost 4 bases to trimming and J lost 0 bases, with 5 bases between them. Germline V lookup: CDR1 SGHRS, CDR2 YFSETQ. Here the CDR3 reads CASSDDSYNEQFF. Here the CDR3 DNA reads TGCGCCAGCAGCGATGACTCCTACAATGAGCAGTTCTTC.

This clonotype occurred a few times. CDR3 protein: CASSQVESGISYTF. CDR3 DNA: TGCGCCAGCAGCCAAGTGGAGAGTGGGATCAGCTACACCTTC. The chain couples TRBV4-1 to TRBJ1-2, with unresolved D. V lost 1 base, J lost 9 bases, and 15 bases lay in between. The CDR3 consists of 14 residues. Germline V CDR1 and CDR2: MGHRA, YSYEKL.

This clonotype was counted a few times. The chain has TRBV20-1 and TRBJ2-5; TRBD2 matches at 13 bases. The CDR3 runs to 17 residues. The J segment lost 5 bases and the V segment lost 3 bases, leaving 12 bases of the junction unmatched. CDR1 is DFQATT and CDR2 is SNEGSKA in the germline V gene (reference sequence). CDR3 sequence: CSASAGLAGTGGETQYF. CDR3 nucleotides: TGCAGTGCTAGTGCGGGACTAGCGGGAACGGGGGGGGAGACCCAGTACTTC.